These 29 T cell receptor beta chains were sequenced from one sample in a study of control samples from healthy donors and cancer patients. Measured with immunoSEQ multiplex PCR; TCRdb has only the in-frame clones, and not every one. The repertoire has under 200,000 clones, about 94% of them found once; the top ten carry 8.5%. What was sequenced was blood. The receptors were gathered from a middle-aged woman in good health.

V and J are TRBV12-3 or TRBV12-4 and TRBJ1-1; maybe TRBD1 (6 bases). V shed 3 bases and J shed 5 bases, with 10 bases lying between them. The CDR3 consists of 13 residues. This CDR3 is CASSLGRGTEAFF. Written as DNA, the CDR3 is TGTGCCAGCAGTTTGGGCAGGGGAACTGAAGCTTTCTTT.

The CDR3 sequence is CASVDRGERRQYF. The CDR3 DNA follows: TGTGCCAGTGTGGACAGGGGGGAGAGGCGGCAGTACTTC. The gene calls are TRBV5-4 and TRBJ2-7, with TRBD1 identical over 10 bases. The CDR3 extends over 13 amino acids. Germline V gene data show CDR1 as SGHNT and CDR2 as YYREEE (reference sequence). Trimming at V came to 8 bases and at J to 9 bases, leaving 11 bases not matched to a gene.

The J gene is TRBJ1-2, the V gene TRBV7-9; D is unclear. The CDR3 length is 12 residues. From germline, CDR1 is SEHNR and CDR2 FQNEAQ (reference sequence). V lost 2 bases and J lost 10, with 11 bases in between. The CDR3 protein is CASSLNNEAYTF. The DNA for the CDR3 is TGTGCCAGCAGCTTAAATAACGAAGCCTACACCTTC.

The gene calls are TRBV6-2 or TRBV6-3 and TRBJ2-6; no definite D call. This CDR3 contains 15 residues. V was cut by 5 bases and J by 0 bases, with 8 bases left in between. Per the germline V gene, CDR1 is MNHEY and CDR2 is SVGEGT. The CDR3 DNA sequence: TGTGCCAGCAGTAAACGGGCCTCTGGGGCCAACGTCCTGACTTTC. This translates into CASSKRASGANVLTF.

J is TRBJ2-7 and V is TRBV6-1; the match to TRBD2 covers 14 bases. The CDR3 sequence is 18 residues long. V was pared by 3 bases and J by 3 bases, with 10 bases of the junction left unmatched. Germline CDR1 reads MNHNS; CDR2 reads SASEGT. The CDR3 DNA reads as TGTGCCAGCAGTGAGGGACTAGCGGGAGTCGTCCTACTCTACGAGCAGTACTTC. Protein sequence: CASSEGLAGVVLLYEQYF.

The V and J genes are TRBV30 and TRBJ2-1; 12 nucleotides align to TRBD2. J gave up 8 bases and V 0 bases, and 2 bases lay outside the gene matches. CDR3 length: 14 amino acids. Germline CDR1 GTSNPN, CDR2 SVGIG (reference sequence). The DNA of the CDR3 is TGTGCCTGGAGTGTCCTAGCGGGAGGGGATGAGCAGTTCTTC. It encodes CAWSVLAGGDEQFF.

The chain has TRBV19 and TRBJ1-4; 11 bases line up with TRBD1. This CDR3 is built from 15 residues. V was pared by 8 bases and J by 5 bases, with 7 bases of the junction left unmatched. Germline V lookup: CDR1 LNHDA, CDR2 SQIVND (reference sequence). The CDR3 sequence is CASGGQGAVNEKLFF. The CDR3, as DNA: TGTGCCAGTGGAGGACAGGGGGCGGTCAATGAAAAACTGTTTTTT. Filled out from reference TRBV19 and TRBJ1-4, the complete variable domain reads DGGITQSPKYLFRKEGQNVTLSCEQNLNHDAMYWYRQDPGQGLRLIYYSQIVNDFQKGDIAEGYSVSREKKESFPLTVTSAQKNPTAFYLCASGGQGAVNEKLFFGSGTQLSVL.

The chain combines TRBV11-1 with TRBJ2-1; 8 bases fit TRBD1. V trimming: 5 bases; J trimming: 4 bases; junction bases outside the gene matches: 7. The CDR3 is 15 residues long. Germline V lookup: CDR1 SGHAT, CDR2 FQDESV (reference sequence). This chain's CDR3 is CASSPGGNRYNEQFF. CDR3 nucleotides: TGTGCCAGCAGCCCAGGGGGCAATCGGTACAATGAGCAGTTCTTC.

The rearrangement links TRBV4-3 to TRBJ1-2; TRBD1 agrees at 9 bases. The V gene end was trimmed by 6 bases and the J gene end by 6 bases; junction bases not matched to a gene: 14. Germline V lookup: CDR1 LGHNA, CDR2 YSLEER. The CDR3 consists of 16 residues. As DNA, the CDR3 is TGCGCCAGCAGGCCGGGACAGGGACCCGAATGGGATGGCTACACCTTC. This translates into CASRPGQGPEWDGYTF.

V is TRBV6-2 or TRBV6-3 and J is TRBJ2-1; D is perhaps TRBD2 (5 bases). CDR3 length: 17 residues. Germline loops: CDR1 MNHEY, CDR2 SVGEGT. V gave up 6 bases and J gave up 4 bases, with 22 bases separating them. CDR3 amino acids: CASSPFRADLLYNEQFF. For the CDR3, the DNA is TGTGCCAGCAGCCCGTTTCGAGCGGATCTGCTATACAATGAGCAGTTCTTC.

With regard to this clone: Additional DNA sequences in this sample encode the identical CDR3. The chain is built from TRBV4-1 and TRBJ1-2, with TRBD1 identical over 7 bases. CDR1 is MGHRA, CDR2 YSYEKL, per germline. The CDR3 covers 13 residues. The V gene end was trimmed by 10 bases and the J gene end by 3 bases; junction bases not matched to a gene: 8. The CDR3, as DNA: TGCGCCATAGGGCAGGGGGTAGACTATGGCTACACCTTC. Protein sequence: CAIGQGVDYGYTF.

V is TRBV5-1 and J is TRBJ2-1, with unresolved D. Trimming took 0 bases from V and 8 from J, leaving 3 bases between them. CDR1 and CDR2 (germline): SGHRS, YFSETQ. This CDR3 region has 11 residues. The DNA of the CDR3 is TGCGCCAGCAGCTTGGGGCATGAGCAGTTCTTC. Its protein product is CASSLGHEQFF.

CDR3 loop: CASSTRTGGNTEAFF. The CDR3 bases are TGTGCCAGCAGCACGCGGACAGGGGGGAACACTGAAGCTTTCTTT. The chain recombines TRBV7-9 with TRBJ1-1; 10 bases are a match to TRBD1. Trimming cost V 5 bases and J 1 base; bases outside gene matches: 4. CDR1 and CDR2 (germline): SEHNR, FQNEAQ (reference sequence). CDR3 length: 15 residues.

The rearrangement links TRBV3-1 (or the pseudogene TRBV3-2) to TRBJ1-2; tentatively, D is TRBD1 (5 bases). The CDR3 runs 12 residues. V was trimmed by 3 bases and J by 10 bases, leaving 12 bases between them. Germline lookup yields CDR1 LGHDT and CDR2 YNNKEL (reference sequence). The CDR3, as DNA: TGTGCCAGCAGCCACCTCCAGGGTTTCTACACCTTC. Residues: CASSHLQGFYTF.

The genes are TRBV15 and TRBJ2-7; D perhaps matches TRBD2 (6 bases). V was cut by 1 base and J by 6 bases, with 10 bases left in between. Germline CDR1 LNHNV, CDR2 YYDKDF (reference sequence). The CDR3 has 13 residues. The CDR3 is CATSRAREAEQYF. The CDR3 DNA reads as TGTGCCACCAGCAGAGCCAGGGAGGCCGAGCAGTACTTC.

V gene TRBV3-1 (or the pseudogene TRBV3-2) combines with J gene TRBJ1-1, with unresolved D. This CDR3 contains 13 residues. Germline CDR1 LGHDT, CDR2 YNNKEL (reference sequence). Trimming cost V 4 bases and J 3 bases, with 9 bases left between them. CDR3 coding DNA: TGTGCCAGCAGCCCATTATCAGACACTGAAGCTTTCTTT. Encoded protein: CASSPLSDTEAFF.

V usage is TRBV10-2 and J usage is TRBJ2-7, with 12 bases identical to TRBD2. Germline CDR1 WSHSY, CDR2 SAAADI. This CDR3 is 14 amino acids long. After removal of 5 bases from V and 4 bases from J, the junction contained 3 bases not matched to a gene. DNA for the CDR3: TGCGCCAGCAGTCGGACTAGCGGGGATTACGAGCAGTACTTC. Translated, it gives CASSRTSGDYEQYF.

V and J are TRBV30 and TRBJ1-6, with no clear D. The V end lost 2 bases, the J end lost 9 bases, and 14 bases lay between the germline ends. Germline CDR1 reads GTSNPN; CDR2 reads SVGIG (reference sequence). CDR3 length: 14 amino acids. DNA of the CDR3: TGTGCCTGGAGTCTCCCGGGGTCGTTTTCACCCCTCCACTTT. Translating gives CAWSLPGSFSPLHF.

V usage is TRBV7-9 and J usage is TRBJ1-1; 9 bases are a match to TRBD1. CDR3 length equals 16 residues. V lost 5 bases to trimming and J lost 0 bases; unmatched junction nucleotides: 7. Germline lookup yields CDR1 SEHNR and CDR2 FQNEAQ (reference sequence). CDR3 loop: CASSPTGGEVNTEAFF. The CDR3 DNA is TGTGCCAGCAGCCCGACAGGGGGTGAGGTGAACACTGAAGCTTTCTTT. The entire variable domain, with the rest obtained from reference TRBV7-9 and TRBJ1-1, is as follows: DTGVSQNPRHKITKRGQNVTFRCDPISEHNRLYWYRQTLGQGPEFLTYFQNEAQLEKSRLLSDRFSAERPKGSFSTLEIQRTEQGDSAMYLCASSPTGGEVNTEAFFGQGTRLTVV.

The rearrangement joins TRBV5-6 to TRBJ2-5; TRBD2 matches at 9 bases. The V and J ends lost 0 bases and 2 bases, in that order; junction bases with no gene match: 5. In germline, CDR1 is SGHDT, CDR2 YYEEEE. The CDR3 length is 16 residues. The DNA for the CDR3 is TGTGCCAGCAGCTTGGGCCCTAGCGGGACTCAAGAGACCCAGTACTTC. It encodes CASSLGPSGTQETQYF.

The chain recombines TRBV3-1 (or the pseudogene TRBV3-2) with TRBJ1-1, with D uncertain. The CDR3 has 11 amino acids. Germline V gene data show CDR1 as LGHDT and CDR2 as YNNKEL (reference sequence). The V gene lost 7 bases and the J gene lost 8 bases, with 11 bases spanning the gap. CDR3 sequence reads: CASTSTQEAFF. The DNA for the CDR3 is TGTGCCAGCACCTCGACCCAAGAAGCTTTCTTT.

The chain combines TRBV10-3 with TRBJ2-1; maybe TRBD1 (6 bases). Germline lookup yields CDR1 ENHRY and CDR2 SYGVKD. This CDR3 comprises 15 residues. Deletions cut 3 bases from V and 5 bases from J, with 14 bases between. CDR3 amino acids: CAISELQGYHNEQFF. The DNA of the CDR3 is TGTGCCATCAGTGAATTACAGGGCTACCACAATGAGCAGTTCTTC.

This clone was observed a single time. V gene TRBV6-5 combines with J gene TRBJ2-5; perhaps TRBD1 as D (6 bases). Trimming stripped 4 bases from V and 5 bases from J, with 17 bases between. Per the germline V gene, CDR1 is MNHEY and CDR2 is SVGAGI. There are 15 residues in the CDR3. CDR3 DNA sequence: TGTGCCAGCAGTTCGACCGACAGGATCAGGGAGACCCAGTACTTC. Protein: CASSSTDRIRETQYF.

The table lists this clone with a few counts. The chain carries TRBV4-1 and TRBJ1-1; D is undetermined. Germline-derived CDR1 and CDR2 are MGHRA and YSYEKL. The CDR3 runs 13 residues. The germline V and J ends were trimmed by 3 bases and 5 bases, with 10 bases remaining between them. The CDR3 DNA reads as TGCGCCAGCAGCCACGGACCTGGGACTGAAGCTTTCTTT. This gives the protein CASSHGPGTEAFF.

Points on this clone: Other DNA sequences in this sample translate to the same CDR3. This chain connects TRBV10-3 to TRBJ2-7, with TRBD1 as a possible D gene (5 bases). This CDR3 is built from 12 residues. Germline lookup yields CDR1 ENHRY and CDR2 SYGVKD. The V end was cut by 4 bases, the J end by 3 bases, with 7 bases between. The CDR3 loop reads CAISGDSYEQYF. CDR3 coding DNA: TGTGCCATCAGTGGTGACAGCTACGAGCAGTACTTC.

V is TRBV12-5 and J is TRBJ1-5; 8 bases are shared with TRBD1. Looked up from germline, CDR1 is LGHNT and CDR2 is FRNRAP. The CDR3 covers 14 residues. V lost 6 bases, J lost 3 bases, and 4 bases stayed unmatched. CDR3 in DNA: TGTGCTAGTGGCTCGGACAGGGACAATCAGCCCCAGCATTTT. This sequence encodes CASGSDRDNQPQHF.

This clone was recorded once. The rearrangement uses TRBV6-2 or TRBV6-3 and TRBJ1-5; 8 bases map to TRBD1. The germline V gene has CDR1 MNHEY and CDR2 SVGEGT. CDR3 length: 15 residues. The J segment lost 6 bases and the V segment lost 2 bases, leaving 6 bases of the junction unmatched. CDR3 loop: CASSYGAGGGQPQHF. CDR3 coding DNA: TGTGCCAGCAGTTACGGGGCAGGGGGCGGTCAGCCCCAGCATTTT.

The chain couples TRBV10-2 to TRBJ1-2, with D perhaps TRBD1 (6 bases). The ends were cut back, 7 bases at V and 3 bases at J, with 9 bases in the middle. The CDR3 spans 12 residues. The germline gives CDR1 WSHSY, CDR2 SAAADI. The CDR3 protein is CASMGGDYGYTF. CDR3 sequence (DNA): TGCGCCAGCATGGGGGGCGACTATGGCTACACCTTC.

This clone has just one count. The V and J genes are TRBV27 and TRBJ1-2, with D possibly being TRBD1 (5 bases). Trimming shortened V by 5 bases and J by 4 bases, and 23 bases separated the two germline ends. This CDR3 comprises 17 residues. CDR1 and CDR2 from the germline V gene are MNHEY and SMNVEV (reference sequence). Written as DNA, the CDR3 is TGTGCCAGCAGTGTCCGGGGCCCTGTGCTTGGAATCTATGGCTACACCTTC. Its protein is CASSVRGPVLGIYGYTF.